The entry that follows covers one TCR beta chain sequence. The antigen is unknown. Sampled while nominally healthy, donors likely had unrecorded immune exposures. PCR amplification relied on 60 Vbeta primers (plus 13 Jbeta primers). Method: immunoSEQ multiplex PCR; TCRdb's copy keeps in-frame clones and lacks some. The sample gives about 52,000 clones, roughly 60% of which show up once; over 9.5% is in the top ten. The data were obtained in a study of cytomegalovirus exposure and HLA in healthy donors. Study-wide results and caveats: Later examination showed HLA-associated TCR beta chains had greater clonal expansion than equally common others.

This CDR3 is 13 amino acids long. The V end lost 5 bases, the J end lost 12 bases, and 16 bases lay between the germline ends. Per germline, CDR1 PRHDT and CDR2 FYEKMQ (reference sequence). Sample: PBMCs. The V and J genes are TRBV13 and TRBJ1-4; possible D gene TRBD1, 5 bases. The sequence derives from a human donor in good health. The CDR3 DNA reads TGTGCCAGCAGCCCCTCTTCTGGGGGGGAACTGTTTTTT. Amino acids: CASSPSSGGELFF.